The T cell receptor beta chain under discussion was sequenced for a study of response to subunit inactivated influenza vaccine. The CDR3 covers 15 residues. CDR1 is MGHRA and CDR2 is YSYEKL in the germline V gene. V trimming: 4 bases; J trimming: 9 bases; junction bases outside the gene matches: 7. TCRdb processed the RT-PCR reads anew with MiXCR; each CDR3 protein has one entry. Of around 480,000 distinct CDR3 sequences in the sample, 15% to 20% were seen once. Study observations and caveats: Researchers suggested that each seasonal influenza vaccination recruits few new T cells.

At least ten counts were recorded for this clonotype. Its matching antigen is unknown. The material was CD4+ T cells sorted from PBMCs, obtained around 2 years after vaccination. This chain uses TRBV4-1 with TRBJ1-6; TRBD1 agrees at 9 bases. The sequence was collected from a man aged 45 to 75 who received an inactivated influenza vaccine. The DNA for the CDR3 is TGCGCCAGCAGCCCGGGACAGGGTCAGGGTTCACCCCTCCACTTT. It specifies CASSPGQGQGSPLHF.